The entry below gives a single T cell receptor (beta chain) sequence along with its context. What it binds is unknown. This sample is drawn from a study of shared clonotypes between healthy human individuals. Study in general: A couple of women and three men aged 18 to 49 made up the donors.

The CDR3 consists of 14 residues. The germline V gene encodes CDR1 SEHNR and CDR2 FQNEAQ (reference sequence). V trimming: 5 bases; J trimming: 1 base; junction bases outside the gene matches: 3. Sorted-subset replicate PCR reactions contained 200 ng DNA, corresponding to some 29,000 T cell genomes. Generated by immunoSEQ multiplex PCR, the TCRdb table keeps only in-frame clones and is missing some. The sample has 2 million to 3 million clones, under 95% seen once. Study-level results: Investigators collected only blood, and repertoires in tissues likely differ. The naive CD4 repertoires of a handful of donors were compared, and approximately 4.7% of clonotypes were shared.

The chain employs TRBV7-9 and TRBJ2-5, with 8 bases fitting TRBD1. This TCR was recovered from a man aged 18 to 29 in good health. Some clones in this sample may be carry-over from other donors' samples. Sequencing was done on a sample of naive CD4+ T cells from PBMCs. Subset in this sample: CD45RA+ positively selected. The CDR3 is CASSKDRGQETQYF. CDR3 bases: TGTGCCAGCAGCAAAGACAGGGGCCAAGAGACCCAGTACTTC.